The subject of this entry is one TCR beta chain. Germline CDR1 is MNHEY and CDR2 is SMNVEV (reference sequence). J was trimmed by 4 bases and V by 6 bases; bases with no gene match: 12. This CDR3 spans 15 amino acids. This table comes from immunoSEQ multiplex PCR, and its TCRdb copy is limited to in-frame clones, with some not included. The sample holds some 130,000 clones; more than 70% are singletons and the top ten take 10%. The data were obtained in a study of blood T cell repertoires in COVID-19. Whole-study context: Samples representing acute and convalescent COVID-19 were sourced from the United States, Italy and Spain. The analysed material was cDNA or gDNA that came from T cells, B-cell-depleted T cells, or PBMCs.

The sequence was obtained from a man in his fifties or sixties with acute or convalescent COVID-19. Sequencing was carried out using peripheral blood. V is TRBV27 and J is TRBJ2-7; TRBD1 matches 7 bases. CDR3 region: CASRPQGSPRYEQYF. The CDR3 nucleotides are TGTGCCAGCAGACCACAGGGGAGCCCCCGATACGAGCAGTACTTC.